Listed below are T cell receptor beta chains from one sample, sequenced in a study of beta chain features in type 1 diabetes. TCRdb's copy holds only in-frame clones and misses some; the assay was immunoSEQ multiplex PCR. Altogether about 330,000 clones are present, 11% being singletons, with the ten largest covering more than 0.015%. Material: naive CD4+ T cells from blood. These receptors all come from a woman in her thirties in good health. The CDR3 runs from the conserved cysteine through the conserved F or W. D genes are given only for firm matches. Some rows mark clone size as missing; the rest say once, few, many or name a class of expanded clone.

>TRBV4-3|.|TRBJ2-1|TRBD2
CASSQDRRGVNSYNEQFF
TGCGCCAGCAGCCAAGATCGCCGGGGGGTAAACTCCTACAATGAGCAGTTCTTC
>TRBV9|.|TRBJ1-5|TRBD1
CASSTGTGEYQPQHF
TGTGCCAGCAGCACTGGGACAGGGGAGTATCAGCCCCAGCATTTT
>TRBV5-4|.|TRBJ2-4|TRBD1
CASSHASGQPKNIQYF
TGTGCCAGCAGTCACGCATCGGGACAGCCCAAAAACATTCAGTACTTC
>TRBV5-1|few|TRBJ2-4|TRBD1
CASSADRGNIQYF
TGCGCCAGCAGCGCGGACAGGGGGAACATTCAGTACTTC
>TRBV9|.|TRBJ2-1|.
CASSSNPVASSSYNEQFF
TGTGCCAGCAGCTCCAATCCCGTAGCGTCGAGCTCCTACAATGAGCAGTTCTTC
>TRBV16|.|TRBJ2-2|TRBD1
CASSQWGTANTGELFF
TGTGCCAGCAGCCAATGGGGGACAGCGAACACCGGGGAGCTGTTTTTT
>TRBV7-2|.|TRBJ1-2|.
CASSLVSAGRDGYTF
TGTGCCAGCAGCTTAGTGTCCGCGGGGCGCGATGGCTACACCTTC
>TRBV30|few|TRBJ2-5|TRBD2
CAWRPGASGGTLGAQYF
TGTGCCTGGAGGCCGGGGGCTAGCGGGGGCACGTTGGGTGCCCAGTACTTC
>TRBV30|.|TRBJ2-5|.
CAWSVSQETQYF
TGTGCCTGGAGTGTGTCACAAGAGACCCAGTACTTC
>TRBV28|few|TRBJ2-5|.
CASSLGQPPETQYF
TGTGCCAGCAGTTTAGGGCAGCCTCCGGAGACCCAGTACTTC
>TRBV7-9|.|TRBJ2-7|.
CASSLEVGGNEQYF
TGTGCCAGCAGCTTAGAGGTTGGCGGGAACGAGCAGTACTTC
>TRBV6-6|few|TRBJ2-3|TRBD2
CASSSRLAGDTQYF
TGTGCCAGCAGTTCCCGACTAGCGGGGGATACGCAGTATTTT
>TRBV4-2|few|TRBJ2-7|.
CASSQDFDEQYF
TGTGCCAGCAGCCAAGATTTCGACGAGCAGTACTTC
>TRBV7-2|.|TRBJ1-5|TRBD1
CASSPGQGNQPQHF
TGTGCCAGCAGCCCGGGACAGGGAAATCAGCCCCAGCATTTT
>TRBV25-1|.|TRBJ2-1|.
CASRQTFGGYEQFF
TGTGCCAGCCGTCAAACTTTTGGGGGCTATGAGCAGTTCTTC
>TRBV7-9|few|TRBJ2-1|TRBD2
CASSGDGRFYNEQFF
TGTGCCAGCAGCGGGGACGGGAGGTTCTACAATGAGCAGTTCTTC
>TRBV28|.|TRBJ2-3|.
CASSWPGMTDTQYF
TGTGCCAGCAGTTGGCCCGGGATGACAGATACGCAGTATTTT
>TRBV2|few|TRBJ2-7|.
CASSDGAGNYEQYF
TGTGCCAGCAGTGATGGAGCGGGTAACTACGAGCAGTACTTC
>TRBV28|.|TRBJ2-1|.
CASSFLLYEQFF
TGTGCCAGCAGTTTCTTATTATATGAGCAGTTCTTC
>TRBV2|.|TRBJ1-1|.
CASSPGAPIEAFF
TGTGCCAGCTCACCAGGGGCCCCGATTGAAGCTTTCTTT
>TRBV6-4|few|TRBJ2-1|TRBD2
CASSRRAGETNEQFF
TGTGCCAGCAGTAGGAGAGCGGGAGAGACCAATGAGCAGTTCTTC
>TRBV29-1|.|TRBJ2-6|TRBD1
CSAYEGQGISSGANVLTF
TGCAGCGCCTACGAGGGACAGGGGATAAGCTCTGGGGCCAACGTCCTGACTTTC
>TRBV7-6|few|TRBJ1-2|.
CASSSTGNNYGYTF
TGTGCCAGCAGCTCGACAGGAAATAACTATGGCTACACCTTC
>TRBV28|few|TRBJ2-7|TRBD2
CASSLASGNAYEQYF
TGTGCCAGCAGTTTAGCTAGCGGGAACGCCTACGAGCAGTACTTC
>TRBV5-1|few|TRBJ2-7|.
CASSFGRGNEQYF
TGCGCCAGCAGCTTCGGCAGGGGCAACGAGCAGTACTTC
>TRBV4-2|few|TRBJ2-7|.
CASSQDRAGTYYEQYF
TGTGCCAGCAGCCAAGATCGTGCCGGGACTTACTACGAGCAGTACTTC
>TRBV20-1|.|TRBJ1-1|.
CSAIHRDEAFF
TGCAGTGCAATACACAGAGATGAAGCTTTCTTT
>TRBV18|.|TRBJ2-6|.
CASSPQTGSYSGANVLTF
TGTGCCAGCTCACCTCAGACAGGATCCTACTCTGGGGCCAACGTCCTGACTTTC
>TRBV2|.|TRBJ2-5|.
CASSGGGETQYF
TGTGCCAGCAGTGGGGGCGGTGAGACCCAGTACTTC